This TCR beta chain was captured in a study of blood T cell repertoires in COVID-19. About the study: Samples representing acute and convalescent COVID-19 were sourced from the United States, Italy and Spain. PBMCs, B-cell-depleted T cells, or T cells provided the cDNA or gDNA that made up the material.

This clone was detected only a few times. As originally analysed: How many nucleated cells were present was estimated from reference gene primer amplification. Method: immunoSEQ multiplex PCR; TCRdb's copy keeps in-frame clones and lacks some. That table gives V, J and clone size, and the DNA gave D and trimming. There are around 200,000 clones in the sample; approximately 86% occur only once, and roughly 7% lies in the top ten. The CDR3 covers 16 residues. Germline V gene sequence: CDR1 MNHEY, CDR2 SVGEGT. Losses at the gene ends were 2 bases for V and 2 bases for J; bases not matched to a gene: 2. The sample was peripheral blood. The TCR was taken from a woman aged 80 or over in a cohort sampled during active or convalescent COVID-19. The chain carries TRBV6-2 or TRBV6-3 and TRBJ2-5; 13 bases are a match to TRBD2. The CDR3, as DNA: TGTGCCAGCAGTTACACTAGCGGGAGGGGTCAAGAGACCCAGTACTTC. As protein: CASSYTSGRGQETQYF.